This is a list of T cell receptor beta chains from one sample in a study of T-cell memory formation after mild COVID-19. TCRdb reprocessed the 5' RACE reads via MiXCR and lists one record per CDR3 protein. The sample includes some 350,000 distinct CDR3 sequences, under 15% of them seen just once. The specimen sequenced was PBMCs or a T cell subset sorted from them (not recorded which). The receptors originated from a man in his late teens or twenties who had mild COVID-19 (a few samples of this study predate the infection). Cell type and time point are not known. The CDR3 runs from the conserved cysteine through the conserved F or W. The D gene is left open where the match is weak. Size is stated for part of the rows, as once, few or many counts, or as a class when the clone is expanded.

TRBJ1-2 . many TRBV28 TGTGCCAGCAGTCTTACGCAGTATTCCTATGGCTACACCTTC CASSLTQYSYGYTF
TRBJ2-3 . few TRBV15 TGTGCCACCAGCAGAGATACCGGCAGAAGCACAGATACGCAGTATTTT CATSRDTGRSTDTQYF
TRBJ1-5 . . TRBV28 TGTGCCAGCAGCCTCAGGGTTTCGTTCTCGGTCGATCAGCACCAGCATTTT CASSLRVSFSVDQHQHF
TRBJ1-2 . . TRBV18 TGTGCCAGCTCAGCGGCAAACTCGGATGTAGGCTACACCTTC CASSAANSDVGYTF
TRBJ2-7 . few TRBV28 TGTGCCAGCACCGCCCCCGGGGGGCACGAGCAGTACTTC CASTAPGGHEQYF
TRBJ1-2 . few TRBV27 TGTGCCAGCGTCGGGCCCGGTCACTATGGCTACACCTTC CASVGPGHYGYTF
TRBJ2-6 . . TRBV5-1 TGCGCCAGCAGCTTGGAAGCTGGGGCCAACGTCCTGACTTTC CASSLEAGANVLTF
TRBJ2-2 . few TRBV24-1 TGTGCCACCAGTGATCAGGACCCACCTAACACCGGGGAGCTGTTTTTT CATSDQDPPNTGELFF
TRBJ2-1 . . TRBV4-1 TGCGCCAGCAGCCAAGACCGGCCAGGACCCTACAATGAGCAGTTCTTC CASSQDRPGPYNEQFF
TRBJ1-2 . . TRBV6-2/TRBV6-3 TGTGCCAGCGGAGACTTCTATGGCTACACCTTC CASGDFYGYTF
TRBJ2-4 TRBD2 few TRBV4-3 TGCGCCAGCAGCCAAGCCGGACTAGCAAGCATTCAGTACTTC CASSQAGLASIQYF
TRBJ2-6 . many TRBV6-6 TGTGCCAGCCGAACAGGGCCCCTGGGGACTGGGGCCAACGTCCTGACTTTC CASRTGPLGTGANVLTF
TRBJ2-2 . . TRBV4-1 TGCGCCAGCAGCCAAGTATTGCGCACCGGGGAGCTGTTTTTT CASSQVLRTGELFF
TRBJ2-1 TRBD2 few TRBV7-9 TGTGCCAGCAGCCGTTTGACTAGCGGGGGTCTACGGAATGAGCAGTTCTTC CASSRLTSGGLRNEQFF
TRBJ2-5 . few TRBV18 TGTGCCAGCTCACCACTTGAACAGTCGGGATACCAAGAGACCCAGTACTTC CASSPLEQSGYQETQYF
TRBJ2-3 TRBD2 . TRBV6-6 TGTGCCAGCGAACTAGCGACTAGCACAGATACGCAGTATTTT CASELATSTDTQYF
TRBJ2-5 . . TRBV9 TGTGCCAGCTCGGAGTGGCCTGCATTACAAGAGACCCAGTACTTC CASSEWPALQETQYF
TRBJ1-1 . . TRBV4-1 TGCGCCAGCAGCCGCGGGAAGGGAACTTTCTTT CASSRGKGTFF
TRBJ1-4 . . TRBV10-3 TGTGCCGTAGGAGACTTCCCGAGTAATGAAAAACTGTTTTTT CAVGDFPSNEKLFF
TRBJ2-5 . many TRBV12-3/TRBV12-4 TGTGCCAGCACCGTGGGCGGCTCATACCAAGAGACCCAGTACTTC CASTVGGSYQETQYF
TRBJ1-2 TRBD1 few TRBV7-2 TGTGCCAGCAGCACATACCGGGACAGGGCCTATGGCTACACCTTC CASSTYRDRAYGYTF
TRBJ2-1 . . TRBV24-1 TGTGCCACCAGTGACACCGCCTACAATGAGCAGTTCTTC CATSDTAYNEQFF
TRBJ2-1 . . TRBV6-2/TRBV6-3 TGTGCCAGCGAGCCGGCCGCCTTCAATGAGCAGTTCTTC CASEPAAFNEQFF
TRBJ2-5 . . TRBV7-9 TGTGCCAGCAGCCCCCAGGGGAGACAAGAGACCCAGTACTTC CASSPQGRQETQYF
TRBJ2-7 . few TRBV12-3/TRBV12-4 TGTGCCAGCAGTTTACAGGGGCTAATCTACGAGCAGTACTTC CASSLQGLIYEQYF
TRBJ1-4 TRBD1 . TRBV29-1 TGCAGCGTTGCTGACAGGGCGGATAATGAAAAACTGTTTTTT CSVADRADNEKLFF
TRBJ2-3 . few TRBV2 TGTGCCAGCAGTGAAAGGACTAGCACAGATACGCAGTATTTT CASSERTSTDTQYF
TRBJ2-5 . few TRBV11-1 TGTGCCAGCAGCACGGGACGGGGGACGACCCAAGAGACCCAGTACTTC CASSTGRGTTQETQYF
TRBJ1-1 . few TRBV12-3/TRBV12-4 TGTGCCAGCAGTCCCACCGGGGGTGGATCGAACACTGAAGCTTTCTTT CASSPTGGGSNTEAFF
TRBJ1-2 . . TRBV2 TGTGCCAGCAGTGAATCACGGTATGGCTACACCTTC CASSESRYGYTF
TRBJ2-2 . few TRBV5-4 TGTGCCAGCAGTCGTACAGGGTCGGGAATCACCGGGGAGCTGTTTTTT CASSRTGSGITGELFF
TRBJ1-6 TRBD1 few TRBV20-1 TGCAGTGCTAGAGATCTTCAAGGGACAGGAGTTTGGTCACCCCTCCACTTT CSARDLQGTGVWSPLHF
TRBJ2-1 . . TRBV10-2 TGCGCCACCATAGGGGGGGATGAGCAGTTCTTC CATIGGDEQFF
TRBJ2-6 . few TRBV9 TGTGCCAGCAGCGTAGGGGGGGCTGGGGCCAACGTCCTGACTTTC CASSVGGAGANVLTF
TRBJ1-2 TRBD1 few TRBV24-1 TGTGCCACCAGTGATTTGGACAGGGACGGCTACACCTTC CATSDLDRDGYTF
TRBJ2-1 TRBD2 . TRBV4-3 TGCGCCAGCAGCCAAGATACTAGCGGGGGGTACCCCTACAATGAGCAGTTCTTC CASSQDTSGGYPYNEQFF
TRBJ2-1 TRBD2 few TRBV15 TGTGCCACCAGCAGAGGACTAGCGGGGCAGGTTGAGCAGTTCTTC CATSRGLAGQVEQFF
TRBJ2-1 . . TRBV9 TGTGCCAGCAGCGTAGAGGGAGAGCAGTTCTTC CASSVEGEQFF
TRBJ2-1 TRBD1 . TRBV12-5 TGTGCTAGTGTTCCGGGACAGGGTTACAATGAGCAGTTCTTC CASVPGQGYNEQFF
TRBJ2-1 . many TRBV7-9 TGTGCCAGCAGCTTAGTGGCTAGCAACCACAATGAGCAGTTCTTC CASSLVASNHNEQFF
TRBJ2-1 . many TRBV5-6 TGTGCCAGCAGCTTTGGTCATTATCGGGGTGAGCAGTTCTTC CASSFGHYRGEQFF
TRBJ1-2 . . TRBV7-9 TGTGCCAGCAGCTTAGCGGCGTTGGACTATGGCTACACCTTC CASSLAALDYGYTF
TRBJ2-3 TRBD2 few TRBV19 TGTGCCAGTAGTACTCCGGGACTAGCGAGGGATACGCAGTATTTT CASSTPGLARDTQYF